The clone carrying this T cell receptor (beta chain) has only a few counts. These data belong to a study of beta chain features in type 1 diabetes. With 7 bases removed from V and 1 base from J, the gap between germline ends came to 8 bases. This CDR3 contains 13 residues. Germline-derived CDR1 and CDR2 are SGHVS and FNYEAQ. The whole isolated RNA underwent reverse transcription, so sequencing captured expressed TCRB transcripts. Reads from naive, central memory and regulatory T cell samples averaged roughly 3.6 million. Profiled with immunoSEQ multiplex PCR; TCRdb holds only in-frame clones, not every one. Of 350,000 to 450,000 clones in the sample, about 14% were seen once.

The J gene is TRBJ1-5, the V gene TRBV7-6; D remains ambiguous. The sample consisted of naive CD4+ T cells from blood. This sequence was found in a man younger than 45 in good health. The CDR3 DNA reads TGTGCCAGCACCCTTGGGAGCAATCAGCCCCAGCATTTT. Translated, it gives CASTLGSNQPQHF.